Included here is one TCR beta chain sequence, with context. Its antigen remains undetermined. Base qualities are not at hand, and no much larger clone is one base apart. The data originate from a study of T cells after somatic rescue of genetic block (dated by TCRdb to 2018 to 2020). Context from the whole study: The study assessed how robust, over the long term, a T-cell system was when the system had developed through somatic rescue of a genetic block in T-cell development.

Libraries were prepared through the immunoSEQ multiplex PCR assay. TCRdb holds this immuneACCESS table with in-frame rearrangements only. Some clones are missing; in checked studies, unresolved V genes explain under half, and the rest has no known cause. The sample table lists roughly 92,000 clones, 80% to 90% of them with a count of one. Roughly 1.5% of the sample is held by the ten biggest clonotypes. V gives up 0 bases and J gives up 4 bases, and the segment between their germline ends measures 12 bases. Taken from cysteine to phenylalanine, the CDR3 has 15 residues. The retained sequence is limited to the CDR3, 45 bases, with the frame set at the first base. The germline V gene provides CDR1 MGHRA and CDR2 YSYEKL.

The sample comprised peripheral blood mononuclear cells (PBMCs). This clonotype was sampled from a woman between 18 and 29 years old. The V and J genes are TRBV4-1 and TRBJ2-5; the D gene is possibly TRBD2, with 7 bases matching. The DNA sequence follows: TGCGCCAGCAGCCAAGATCGGGGGGCGCTAGAGACCCAGTACTTC. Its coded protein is CASSQDRGALETQYF.